A selection of T cell receptor beta chains follows, all from one sample in a study of control samples from healthy donors and cancer patients. Measured with immunoSEQ multiplex PCR; TCRdb has only the in-frame clones, and not every one. Among 93,000 or so clones listed, roughly 91% were seen once. The sequenced sample consisted of PBMCs. The receptors come from a man in his 60s with lung cancer. Each CDR3 is given with its conserved first and last residue. A D gene is named only where the DNA matches it firmly. Clone size is stated in some rows and not others, as once, few, many or a class when expanded.

abundance | d_gene | len | j_gene | v_gene | CDR3nt | CDR3aa
. | TRBD1 | 15 | TRBJ1-5 | TRBV5-1 | TGCGCCAGCAGCTTACAAGGGGGCATCAATCAGCCCCAGCATTTT | CASSLQGGINQPQHF
. | . | 14 | TRBJ2-4 | TRBV3-1/TRBV3-2 | TGTGCCAGCAGCCAGCTTTCGTCTCAAAACATTCAGTACTTC | CASSQLSSQNIQYF
. | . | 14 | TRBJ1-1 | TRBV9 | TGTGCCAGCAGCGACAGGGTAATGAACACTGAAGCTTTCTTT | CASSDRVMNTEAFF
. | . | 19 | TRBJ2-6 | TRBV7-3 | TGTGCCAGCAGCTTAACTTTGACAGCCTCCGGGGCCGGGGCCAACGTCCTGACTTTC | CASSLTLTASGAGANVLTF
. | . | 14 | TRBJ2-7 | TRBV6-5 | TGTGCCAGCAGCTACGGGGGATTCAGAAACGAGCAGTACTTC | CASSYGGFRNEQYF
. | TRBD1 | 14 | TRBJ2-3 | TRBV5-4 | TGTGCCAGCAGCCGGGGACAGAGGGACGATACGCAGTATTTT | CASSRGQRDDTQYF
. | . | 14 | TRBJ2-2 | TRBV24-1 | TGTGCCACCCAGGGTAGAGAGAACACCGGGGAGCTGTTTTTT | CATQGRENTGELFF
. | . | 13 | TRBJ1-4 | TRBV12-5 | TGTGCTAGTGGTTCCTCATACGGTGAAAAACTGTTTTTT | CASGSSYGEKLFF
. | TRBD1 | 18 | TRBJ1-6 | TRBV14 | TGTGCCAGCAGCCAGATTGGAGGGGGCTCGTCCTATAATTCACCCCTCCACTTT | CASSQIGGGSSYNSPLHF
few | . | 14 | TRBJ1-1 | TRBV6-6 | TGTGCCAGCAGGTTGGACAGTTTGAACACTGAAGCTTTCTTT | CASRLDSLNTEAFF
. | . | 12 | TRBJ1-1 | TRBV19 | TGTGCCAGTAGTATCGGGGCCGAAGGCGCTTTCTTT | CASSIGAEGAFF
. | TRBD2 | 16 | TRBJ2-3 | TRBV24-1 | TGTGCCACCCGTCCTAGCGGGGGGGTGGCCGGAGATACGCAGTATTTT | CATRPSGGVAGDTQYF
once | TRBD2 | 15 | TRBJ2-3 | TRBV5-1 | TGCGCCAGCACCAATCTAGCGGGGGGATTAGATACGCAGTATTTT | CASTNLAGGLDTQYF
. | . | 10 | TRBJ2-1 | TRBV20-1 | TGCAGTGCTCTCGGGAATGAGCAGTTCTTC | CSALGNEQFF
many | . | 13 | TRBJ2-5 | TRBV7-3 | TGTGCCAGCAGCTCCCAGGGGATAGGGACCCAGTACTTC | CASSSQGIGTQYF
. | . | 13 | TRBJ2-2 | TRBV6-5 | TGTGCCAGCAGTAAACTGAACACCGGGGAGCTGTTTTTT | CASSKLNTGELFF
once | TRBD2 | 15 | TRBJ2-1 | TRBV7-9 | TGTGCCAGCAGCGTAGCGGGGGGTCCTTACAATGAGCAGTTCTTC | CASSVAGGPYNEQFF
. | . | 12 | TRBJ1-3 | TRBV6-5 | TGTGCCAGCGGGCTTTGGGGAAACACCATATATTTT | CASGLWGNTIYF
. | TRBD1 | 16 | TRBJ1-6 | TRBV5-5 | TGTGCCAGCAGCTCTCCCCGACAGGGCAGGGATTCACCCCTCCACTTT | CASSSPRQGRDSPLHF
. | . | 13 | TRBJ2-2 | TRBV10-3 | TGTGCCATCAGTGAGTCGGGGAGCGGGGAGCTGTTTTTT | CAISESGSGELFF
. | . | 16 | TRBJ1-4 | TRBV7-9 | TGTGCCAGCAGCTTAGGCGTAGCGGGGGCTAATGAAAAACTGTTTTTT | CASSLGVAGANEKLFF
. | . | 13 | TRBJ1-4 | TRBV9 | TGTGCCAGCAGTGCACAGGGCAATGAAAAACTGTTTTTT | CASSAQGNEKLFF
. | . | 15 | TRBJ1-5 | TRBV9 | TGTGCCAGCAGCGTAGACGTGGGGCACAATCAGCCCCAGCATTTT | CASSVDVGHNQPQHF
. | TRBD1 | 13 | TRBJ1-4 | TRBV29-1 | TGCAGCGTACGACAGGGACCTAATGAAAAACTGTTTTTT | CSVRQGPNEKLFF
. | . | 15 | TRBJ2-2 | TRBV5-1 | TGCGCCAGCAGCTTGGATGGGACGAGGACCGGGGAGCTGTTTTTT | CASSLDGTRTGELFF
few | . | 14 | TRBJ1-4 | TRBV18 | TGTGCCAGCTCACCAGGGGGCGCAGTTGAAAAACTGTTTTTT | CASSPGGAVEKLFF
. | . | 13 | TRBJ1-2 | TRBV30 | TGTGCCTGGAGTGGACAGAAGGGCTATGGCTACACCTTC | CAWSGQKGYGYTF
few | TRBD1 | 15 | TRBJ1-2 | TRBV5-5 | TGTGCCAGCACCCTGTCCCCTGACAGGGGACATGGCTACACCTTC | CASTLSPDRGHGYTF
. | TRBD1 | 13 | TRBJ1-1 | TRBV6-1 | TGTGCCAGCAGAGGGACAGCGGGCACTGAAGCTTTCTTT | CASRGTAGTEAFF
. | TRBD1 | 17 | TRBJ2-5 | TRBV5-1 | TGCGCCAGCAGCTTGTTACCACCGACAGGGGGTAGTGAGACCCAGTACTTC | CASSLLPPTGGSETQYF
once | . | 13 | TRBJ1-4 | TRBV6-6 | TGTGCCAGCAGTTACCGGTCTAGGGAAAAACTGTTTTTT | CASSYRSREKLFF
. | . | 15 | TRBJ1-4 | TRBV24-1 | TGTGCCACCAGTGATTCGGCGACAACTAATGAAAAACTGTTTTTT | CATSDSATTNEKLFF
once | . | 15 | TRBJ2-3 | TRBV9 | TGTGCCAGCAGCGTAAGGGGGAGTAGGACAGATACGCAGTATTTT | CASSVRGSRTDTQYF
. | . | 16 | TRBJ2-6 | TRBV25-1 | TGTGCCAGCAGTGAATGGCGGATCTCTGGGGCCAACGTCCTGACTTTC | CASSEWRISGANVLTF
. | . | 14 | TRBJ2-3 | TRBV18 | TGTGCCAGCTCACCACCTAGTGTATCAGATACGCAGTATTTT | CASSPPSVSDTQYF
once | . | 16 | TRBJ1-5 | TRBV28 | TGTGCCAGCGCCAGGGGCAGACCTTATAGCAATCAGCCCCAGCATTTT | CASARGRPYSNQPQHF
. | . | 12 | TRBJ2-7 | TRBV5-3 | TGTGCCAGAAGCTTGGGACAGGTTCCCAAGTACTTC | CARSLGQVPKYF
. | . | 15 | TRBJ2-5 | TRBV24-1 | TGTGCCACCAGTGCCCCCACAGGCGCTCAAGAGACCCAGTACTTC | CATSAPTGAQETQYF
. | . | 17 | TRBJ1-4 | TRBV7-9 | TGTGCCAGCAGCTTAGTATCGGGGACTGCCGCTAATGAAAAACTGTTTTTT | CASSLVSGTAANEKLFF
. | . | 15 | TRBJ2-5 | TRBV18 | TGTGCCAGCTCACCATCCAGGGGTAGCCAAGAGACCCAGTACTTC | CASSPSRGSQETQYF
. | TRBD2 | 16 | TRBJ2-1 | TRBV5-1 | TGCGCCAGCAGCTTGAGGGCAGCGGGGGTCTACAATGAGCAGTTCTTC | CASSLRAAGVYNEQFF
. | . | 14 | TRBJ2-1 | TRBV24-1 | TGTGCCACCAGTGATTCTCCCAGGGTCAATGAGCAGTTCTTC | CATSDSPRVNEQFF
. | TRBD1 | 14 | TRBJ1-5 | TRBV3-1/TRBV3-2 | TGTGCCAGCAGCCCCGGACAGGGTAGGTTCGCCCAGCATTTT | CASSPGQGRFAQHF
. | TRBD1 | 18 | TRBJ1-4 | TRBV30 | TGTGCCTGGAGAGATCCCATGGGACAGGGGGCGGGTAATGAAAAACTGTTTTTT | CAWRDPMGQGAGNEKLFF
. | TRBD1 | 14 | TRBJ2-7 | TRBV7-2 | TGTGCCAGCAGCTTTGACAGGGTAGGCTACGAGCAGTACTTC | CASSFDRVGYEQYF
. | . | 17 | TRBJ1-1 | TRBV6-2/TRBV6-3 | TGTGCCAGCAGCCCTACGGGGTTCATCGTTGTTGGCACTGAAGCTTTCTTT | CASSPTGFIVVGTEAFF
. | . | 15 | TRBJ1-5 | TRBV6-4 | TGTGCCAGCAGTGAGAATGGCCGGCAAAATCAGCCCCAGCATTTT | CASSENGRQNQPQHF
once | . | 15 | TRBJ2-5 | TRBV30 | TGTGCCTGGAGTGGGCTCAGCCGGGGAAAAGAGACCCAGTACTTC | CAWSGLSRGKETQYF
few | . | 13 | TRBJ1-1 | TRBV18 | TGTGCCAGCTCACAGGCCTCTAACACTGAAGCTTTCTTT | CASSQASNTEAFF
. | . | 16 | TRBJ2-1 | TRBV7-6 | TGTGCCAGCAGCTTAGGGGCAGGGTTCATTGACAATGAGCAGTTCTTC | CASSLGAGFIDNEQFF
. | . | 15 | TRBJ1-1 | TRBV6-1 | TGTGCCAGCAGTGAAACAGGGTTCGGTGGCACTGAAGCTTTCTTT | CASSETGFGGTEAFF
. | . | 13 | TRBJ1-1 | TRBV19 | TGTGCCAGTAGTAGAGGAGCGAACACTGAAGCTTTCTTT | CASSRGANTEAFF
few | TRBD2 | 14 | TRBJ2-5 | TRBV6-5 | TGTGCCAGCAGTTACTCGCGGGGAGGGGCGACCCAGTACTTC | CASSYSRGGATQYF
once | TRBD1 | 15 | TRBJ1-1 | TRBV6-5 | TGTGCCAGCAGTTCCCCCAGACAGGGGGGCACTGAAGCTTTCTTT | CASSSPRQGGTEAFF
. | TRBD2 | 14 | TRBJ2-3 | TRBV6-5 | TGTGCCAGCAGTTACTCTCAGACTAGCGGGGCCCCGTATTTT | CASSYSQTSGAPYF
. | TRBD1 | 16 | TRBJ1-5 | TRBV7-9 | TGTGCCAGCAGCAAAGGGACAGGGTCCGGCAATCAGCCCCAGCATTTT | CASSKGTGSGNQPQHF
. | . | 14 | TRBJ1-3 | TRBV10-3 | TGTGCCATCAAAGAAAGGGCCCTCAGTGACACCATATATTTT | CAIKERALSDTIYF
. | TRBD2 | 16 | TRBJ2-5 | TRBV6-5 | TGTGCCAGCAGTTCGGGACTAGCGGGGGGACAAGAGACCCAGTACTTC | CASSSGLAGGQETQYF
once | TRBD1 | 14 | TRBJ1-1 | TRBV2 | TGTGCCAGCAGTTCACAGGGGACGAACACTGAAGCTTTCTTT | CASSSQGTNTEAFF
. | . | 11 | TRBJ1-2 | TRBV20-1 | TGCAGTGCTCCAAGGGGACATGGCTACACCTTC | CSAPRGHGYTF